The 15 T cell receptor beta chains below all came from one sample that was sequenced in a study of identical twins. MiXCR, applied by TCRdb to the 5' RACE reads, yields one record per CDR3 protein. The repertoire holds 350,000 to 450,000 distinct CDR3 sequences, with less than 20% as singletons. The sample taken for sequencing was naive T cells sorted from blood. These receptors were obtained from a man between 45 and 60 years old in good health.

This rearrangement joins TRBV6-2 or TRBV6-3 to TRBJ1-1; no firm D call. This CDR3 contains 14 residues. Trimming took off 2 bases at V and 1 base at J, with 8 bases between the two ends. CDR1 MNHEY and CDR2 SVGEGT come from the germline V gene. The CDR3 protein is CASSYVAGNTEAFF. CDR3 sequence (DNA): TGTGCCAGCAGTTACGTCGCCGGGAACACTGAAGCTTTCTTT.

This clonotype was detected ten times or more. V and J are TRBV9 and TRBJ2-1; the match to TRBD2 covers 12 bases. There are 16 residues in the CDR3. J was trimmed by 6 bases and V by 3 bases; bases with no gene match: 7. CDR1 and CDR2 (germline): SGDLS, YYNGEE. The CDR3 DNA reads as TGTGCCAGCAGCGCCCTACTAGCGGGAGGCCTCAATGAGCAGTTCTTC. This encodes CASSALLAGGLNEQFF.

This clonotype came up many times. The CDR3 DNA reads as TGCGCCAGCAGCCAAGACAGCTCCTATAATTCACCCCTCCACTTT. This codes for CASSQDSSYNSPLHF. The V call is TRBV4-1, the J call TRBJ1-6; D ambiguous. This CDR3 contains 15 residues. Trimming cost V 0 bases and J 0 bases, with 3 bases left between them. Looked up from germline, CDR1 is MGHRA and CDR2 is YSYEKL.

The V and J genes are TRBV12-3 or TRBV12-4 and TRBJ2-3; 10 bases fit TRBD1. CDR3 size: 16 residues. J lost 4 bases, V lost 0 bases, and 4 bases had no gene match. The CDR3 DNA sequence: TGTGCCAGCAGTTTAGCCCAGACAGGGGGCCCAGATACGCAGTATTTT. It yields the protein CASSLAQTGGPDTQYF.

Ten or more counts support this clonotype. J is TRBJ2-6 and V is TRBV7-9; D not certain. The length of the CDR3 is 16 residues. The V gene lost 7 bases and the J gene lost 2 bases, with 15 bases spanning the gap. Germline loops: CDR1 SEHNR, CDR2 FQNEAQ (reference sequence). CDR3 amino acids: CASTPPRFPGANVLTF. The CDR3 region has the DNA TGTGCCAGCACCCCCCCGAGGTTCCCTGGGGCCAACGTCCTGACTTTC. The full variable domain, in which reference TRBV7-9 and TRBJ2-6 provide the parts outside the CDR3, is DTGVSQNPRHKITKRGQNVTFRCDPISEHNRLYWYRQTLGQGPEFLTYFQNEAQLEKSRLLSDRFSAERPKGSFSTLEIQRTEQGDSAMYLCASTPPRFPGANVLTFGAGSRLTVL.

The rearrangement uses TRBV11-3 and TRBJ1-1, with 7 bases lining up with TRBD1. Germline values: CDR1 SGHNT, CDR2 YENEEA. The CDR3 runs to 14 residues. The V segment lost 8 bases and the J segment 3 bases; nucleotides outside the gene matches: 9. CDR3 sequence reads: CASCCRTGDTEAFF. CDR3 in DNA: TGTGCCAGCTGCTGCAGGACAGGCGACACTGAAGCTTTCTTT.

This rearrangement joins TRBV11-2 to TRBJ2-2, with D unclear. CDR3 length: 14 amino acids. Germline CDR1 and CDR2: SGHAT and FQNNGV. The V end lost 2 bases, the J end lost 3 bases, and 7 bases lay between the germline ends. CDR3 DNA sequence: TGTGCCAGCAGCTTATCTAAGTACACCGGGGAGCTGTTTTTT. It is translated as CASSLSKYTGELFF. The full variable domain, in which reference TRBV11-2 and TRBJ2-2 provide the parts outside the CDR3, is EAGVAQSPRYKIIEKRQSVAFWCNPISGHATLYWYQQILGQGPKLLIQFQNNGVVDDSQLPKDRFSAERLKGVDSTLKIQPAKLEDSAVYLCASSLSKYTGELFFGEGSRLTVL.

Of note for this clonotype: With a much larger clone just one base away, this may be a read error. The chain is built from TRBV3-1 and TRBJ2-7, with 7 positions matching TRBD1. The CDR3 totals 16 residues. Germline CDR1 and CDR2: LGHDT and YNNKEL (reference sequence). V dropped 3 bases and J dropped 2; count of bases not matched to a gene: 10. This chain's CDR3 is CASSHPRGDRAYEQYF. DNA of the CDR3: TGTGCCAGCAGCCACCCCAGAGGGGACAGAGCCTACGAGCAGTACTTC.

This sequence joins TRBV7-9 and TRBJ2-3; perhaps TRBD2 as D (6 bases). The CDR3 is made up of 14 amino acids. Germline CDR1 and CDR2: SEHNR and FQNEAQ (reference sequence). Trimming pared 0 bases from V and 3 bases from J, leaving 7 bases between. Here the CDR3 DNA reads TGTGCCAGCAGCTTAGCCAGCGGGACAGATACGCAGTATTTT. Protein sequence: CASSLASGTDTQYF.

J is TRBJ2-7 and V is TRBV5-6; D perhaps matches TRBD2 (5 bases). The CDR3 is made up of 14 amino acids. V was pared by 4 bases and J by 2 bases, with 13 bases between. Germline-derived CDR1 and CDR2 are SGHDT and YYEEEE. Here the CDR3 reads CASSGTSLAYEQYF. The CDR3 DNA follows: TGTGCCAGCAGCGGAACTAGTTTAGCCTACGAGCAGTACTTC. Using reference TRBV5-6 and TRBJ2-7 for the parts outside the CDR3, the full variable domain is DAGVTQSPTHLIKTRGQQVTLRCSPKSGHDTVSWYQQALGQGPQFIFQYYEEEERQRGNFPDRFSGHQFPNYSSELNVNALLLGDSALYLCASSGTSLAYEQYFGPGTRLTVT.

This clonotype was seen many times. This chain joins TRBV6-1 and TRBJ2-7; no reliable D call. Trimming stripped 6 bases from V and 2 bases from J, with 17 bases between. Germline-derived CDR1 and CDR2 are MNHNS and SASEGT. This CDR3 has 15 residues. CDR3: CASRALRDRTYEQYF. CDR3 DNA: TGTGCCAGCAGGGCCCTTAGGGATCGTACCTACGAGCAGTACTTC.

This clonotype has at least ten counts. This chain uses TRBV27 with TRBJ2-6, with TRBD1 as a possible D gene (5 bases). Germline assignment: CDR1 MNHEY and CDR2 SMNVEV (reference sequence). V was clipped by 2 bases and J by 4 bases, with 9 bases between them. The CDR3 extends over 15 amino acids. The CDR3 protein is CASSLIGAGANVLTF. The CDR3 DNA follows: TGTGCCAGCAGTTTAATAGGGGCCGGGGCCAACGTCCTGACTTTC.

At least ten counts were recorded for this clonotype. The V call is TRBV4-3, the J call TRBJ1-2, with D hard to call. Trimming left V 1 base short and J 0 bases short, with 9 bases between. CDR1 and CDR2 (germline): LGHNA, YSLEER. This CDR3 is 15 amino acids long. The DNA for the CDR3 is TGCGCCAGCAGCCAAGGGAGGATAACTAACTATGGCTACACCTTC. Its translation: CASSQGRITNYGYTF.

The chain combines TRBV20-1 with TRBJ2-7; 7 positions match TRBD1. V lost 6 bases to trimming and J lost 6 bases; unmatched junction nucleotides: 8. This CDR3 comprises 12 residues. Germline loops: CDR1 DFQATT, CDR2 SNEGSKA (reference sequence). CDR3 protein: CSAAVTGPEQYF. As DNA, the CDR3 is TGCAGTGCGGCAGTGACAGGGCCCGAGCAGTACTTC.

This clonotype was seen at least ten times. The chain employs TRBV4-3 and TRBJ2-2, with TRBD1 identical over 8 bases. The J segment lost 4 bases and the V segment lost 4 bases, leaving 5 bases of the junction unmatched. This CDR3 is 15 amino acids long. The germline V gene encodes CDR1 LGHNA and CDR2 YSLEER. CDR3 residues: CASSLSGTGTGELFF. CDR3 nucleotide sequence: TGCGCCAGCAGCCTCTCCGGGACAGGCACCGGGGAGCTGTTTTTT.